This TCR beta chain is drawn from a study of tumor and adjacent non-tumor tissue in lung cancer. The template was RNA from unsorted bulk tissue. This clonotype was counted once. Its matching antigen is unknown. A read error is possible here, since a much larger clone lies one base away. TCRbeta libraries were built with three rounds of nested PCR, modified from ARM-PCR. TCRdb reprocessed the multiplex PCR reads with MiXCR, giving one entry per CDR3 protein. The table has some 120,000 distinct CDR3 sequences, about 66% seen once. The study, taken as a whole, reports: Shorter survival was associated with higher TCR diversity in tumors.

The CDR3 sequence is 15 residues long. Trimming pared 4 bases from V and 0 bases from J, leaving 12 bases between. Germline values: CDR1 SGHNT, CDR2 YYREEE (reference sequence). The sequenced sample was lung tumor tissue. The clonotype comes from a man younger than 40 with non-small cell lung cancer. The J gene is TRBJ2-3, the V gene TRBV5-4; D unresolved. The CDR3 nucleotides read TGTGCCAGCAGCCCGGCAATGGGGAGCACAGATACGCAGTATTTT. The encoded protein is CASSPAMGSTDTQYF.